These T cell receptor beta chains were read from a single sample in a study of shared clonotypes between healthy human individuals. Method: immunoSEQ multiplex PCR; TCRdb's copy keeps in-frame clones and lacks some. The table records about 2.1 million clones, about 93% of them present only once. Sequencing was carried out using naive CD8+ T cells from PBMCs. The source is a man aged 18-30 years in good health. Some clones in this sample may be carry-over from other donors' samples. The CDR3 runs from the conserved cysteine through the conserved F or W. The D gene is left open where the match is weak. Clone size appears in some rows only: once, few, many, or a class for an expanded clone.

j_gene: TRBJ2-7; d_gene: TRBD1; abundance: -; v_gene: TRBV27; len: 14; CDR3nt: TGTGCCAGCAGTTTATTAGGACAGGGAGGAGAGCAGTACTTC; CDR3aa: CASSLLGQGGEQYF
j_gene: TRBJ2-1; d_gene: -; abundance: -; v_gene: TRBV5-4; len: 13; CDR3nt: TGTGCCTACTCCGAGGGAAGGGGTAATGAGCAGTTCTTC; CDR3aa: CAYSEGRGNEQFF
j_gene: TRBJ2-7; d_gene: TRBD1; abundance: -; v_gene: TRBV29-1; len: 15; CDR3nt: TGCAGCGTTGGTCTCCGTCGACAGGGCTCCTACGAGCAGTACTTC; CDR3aa: CSVGLRRQGSYEQYF
j_gene: TRBJ2-5; d_gene: -; abundance: -; v_gene: TRBV4-3; len: 14; CDR3nt: TGCGCCAGCAGCCAAGAAGCGGCCCAAGAGACCCAGTACTTC; CDR3aa: CASSQEAAQETQYF
j_gene: TRBJ2-2; d_gene: TRBD1; abundance: -; v_gene: TRBV27; len: 15; CDR3nt: TGTGCCAGCAGTGCCCGGACAGGGCCAACGGGGGAGCTGTTTTTT; CDR3aa: CASSARTGPTGELFF
j_gene: TRBJ2-7; d_gene: -; abundance: -; v_gene: TRBV15; len: 12; CDR3nt: TGTGCCACCAGCAGTCTCTCCTACGAGCAGTACTTC; CDR3aa: CATSSLSYEQYF
j_gene: TRBJ2-2; d_gene: -; abundance: -; v_gene: TRBV28; len: 14; CDR3nt: TGTGCCAGCACTAGCGAGATCATCACCGGGGAGCTGTTTTTT; CDR3aa: CASTSEIITGELFF
j_gene: TRBJ1-2; d_gene: -; abundance: -; v_gene: TRBV19; len: 17; CDR3nt: TGTGCCAGTAGTATAGATCGGCTCAGGGAGTCTTACTATGGCTACACCTTC; CDR3aa: CASSIDRLRESYYGYTF
j_gene: TRBJ2-7; d_gene: TRBD1; abundance: -; v_gene: TRBV5-6; len: 16; CDR3nt: TGTGCCAGCAGCTACGGACAGGGGACCCGCTCCTACGAGCAGTACTTC; CDR3aa: CASSYGQGTRSYEQYF
j_gene: TRBJ2-3; d_gene: -; abundance: once; v_gene: TRBV5-6; len: 14; CDR3nt: TGTGCCAGCAGCTTCGTCCAAATCACAGATACGCAGTATTTT; CDR3aa: CASSFVQITDTQYF
j_gene: TRBJ2-3; d_gene: TRBD2; abundance: -; v_gene: TRBV7-3; len: 16; CDR3nt: TGTGCCAGCAGCCCCGGGACTAGCGGGAGCCCAGATACGCAGTATTTT; CDR3aa: CASSPGTSGSPDTQYF
j_gene: TRBJ2-1; d_gene: -; abundance: -; v_gene: TRBV7-9; len: 13; CDR3nt: TGTGCCAGCAGCCCAGAGCGGTACAATGAGCAGTTCTTC; CDR3aa: CASSPERYNEQFF
j_gene: TRBJ2-5; d_gene: TRBD1; abundance: -; v_gene: TRBV4-1; len: 14; CDR3nt: TGCGCCAGCAGCCACCTGACAGGGCGAGAGACCCAGTACTTC; CDR3aa: CASSHLTGRETQYF
j_gene: TRBJ2-1; d_gene: TRBD1; abundance: once; v_gene: TRBV29-1; len: 15; CDR3nt: TGCAGCGTTGAGGGGGCCGGGACAGTGGTCAATGAGCAGTTCTTC; CDR3aa: CSVEGAGTVVNEQFF
j_gene: TRBJ2-4; d_gene: -; abundance: -; v_gene: TRBV10-3; len: 15; CDR3nt: TGTGCCATCAGTGACCCTCCCGAGACCAAAAACATTCAGTACTTC; CDR3aa: CAISDPPETKNIQYF
j_gene: TRBJ2-7; d_gene: -; abundance: -; v_gene: TRBV15; len: 14; CDR3nt: TGTGCCACCAGCAGTAGGACAGTCCGTGGAGAGCAGTACTTC; CDR3aa: CATSSRTVRGEQYF
j_gene: TRBJ2-5; d_gene: TRBD2; abundance: -; v_gene: TRBV2; len: 17; CDR3nt: TGTGCCAGCAGTGAAACGCTAGCGGGGTCCCGCCAAGAGACCCAGTACTTC; CDR3aa: CASSETLAGSRQETQYF
j_gene: TRBJ1-2; d_gene: TRBD1; abundance: -; v_gene: TRBV7-9; len: 17; CDR3nt: TGTGCCAGCAGCCCCGGACAGGCAACTCAAGCTAACTATGGCTACACCTTC; CDR3aa: CASSPGQATQANYGYTF
j_gene: TRBJ2-7; d_gene: -; abundance: few; v_gene: TRBV4-1; len: 13; CDR3nt: TGCGCCAGCAGCCAAGTGTCCAGCCACGAGCAGTACTTC; CDR3aa: CASSQVSSHEQYF
j_gene: TRBJ2-7; d_gene: TRBD1; abundance: -; v_gene: TRBV6-1; len: 14; CDR3nt: TGTGCCAGCACCCACAGGGGACCCTCCTACGAGCAGTACTTC; CDR3aa: CASTHRGPSYEQYF
j_gene: TRBJ2-1; d_gene: -; abundance: -; v_gene: TRBV19; len: 13; CDR3nt: TGTGCCAGTAGATCTCCAGCCTACAATGAGCAGTTCTTC; CDR3aa: CASRSPAYNEQFF
j_gene: TRBJ2-5; d_gene: -; abundance: -; v_gene: TRBV7-9; len: 15; CDR3nt: TGTGCCAGCAGCTCCTATAACGGGGTACAAGAGACCCAGTACTTC; CDR3aa: CASSSYNGVQETQYF
j_gene: TRBJ2-1; d_gene: TRBD2; abundance: -; v_gene: TRBV6-4; len: 20; CDR3nt: TGTGCCAGCACTCTCGGCCCAAAGTTGACTAGCGGGGGTATGAGGAATGAGCAGTTCTTC; CDR3aa: CASTLGPKLTSGGMRNEQFF
j_gene: TRBJ2-5; d_gene: TRBD2; abundance: -; v_gene: TRBV11-1; len: 18; CDR3nt: TGTGCCAGCAGCTTACGACTAGCGGGAGTTGTAAGCCAAGAGACCCAGTACTTC; CDR3aa: CASSLRLAGVVSQETQYF
j_gene: TRBJ2-2; d_gene: -; abundance: -; v_gene: TRBV7-9; len: 16; CDR3nt: TGTGCCAGCAGCCTGTTGATGGAGGTCGGCACCGGGGAGCTGTTTTTT; CDR3aa: CASSLLMEVGTGELFF
j_gene: TRBJ2-1; d_gene: TRBD2; abundance: once; v_gene: TRBV4-1; len: 18; CDR3nt: TGCGCCAGCAGCCAACGAGCAACCGGGACTAGCGCCTACAATGAGCAGTTCTTC; CDR3aa: CASSQRATGTSAYNEQFF
j_gene: TRBJ2-2; d_gene: -; abundance: -; v_gene: TRBV6-1; len: 14; CDR3nt: TGTGCCAGCAGCCGGGACGCTTTCACCGGGGAGCTGTTTTTT; CDR3aa: CASSRDAFTGELFF
j_gene: TRBJ1-1; d_gene: -; abundance: -; v_gene: TRBV9; len: 17; CDR3nt: TGTGCCAGCAGCGAGGCCCCTCCTATAAGTGCGAACACTGAAGCTTTCTTT; CDR3aa: CASSEAPPISANTEAFF
j_gene: TRBJ2-1; d_gene: TRBD2; abundance: -; v_gene: TRBV9; len: 16; CDR3nt: TGTGCCAGCAGCCCGGGACTAGCGGAGAACTACAATGAGCAGTTCTTC; CDR3aa: CASSPGLAENYNEQFF
j_gene: TRBJ2-2; d_gene: -; abundance: -; v_gene: TRBV28; len: 14; CDR3nt: TGTGCCAGCAGCCTAGATATGTTTAGCGGGGAGCTGTTTTTT; CDR3aa: CASSLDMFSGELFF
j_gene: TRBJ1-1; d_gene: -; abundance: -; v_gene: TRBV28; len: 15; CDR3nt: TGTGCCAGCAGTTTATGGCGGACAGTAGGGACTGAAGCTTTCTTT; CDR3aa: CASSLWRTVGTEAFF
j_gene: TRBJ2-7; d_gene: -; abundance: few; v_gene: TRBV27; len: 13; CDR3nt: TGTGCCAGCAGTTTGGGGCAGAGCTACGAGCAGTACTTC; CDR3aa: CASSLGQSYEQYF
j_gene: TRBJ2-1; d_gene: TRBD2; abundance: once; v_gene: TRBV7-9; len: 15; CDR3nt: TGTGCCAGCCACCCCCCGGGACTAGCGGGAAATGAGCAGTTCTTC; CDR3aa: CASHPPGLAGNEQFF
j_gene: TRBJ2-3; d_gene: TRBD1; abundance: -; v_gene: TRBV19; len: 16; CDR3nt: TGTGCCAGTACCCCTTTCCCGGGACAGCGCACAGATACGCAGTATTTT; CDR3aa: CASTPFPGQRTDTQYF
j_gene: TRBJ2-3; d_gene: TRBD1; abundance: -; v_gene: TRBV4-1; len: 16; CDR3nt: TGCGCCAGCAGCCTCATCGGACAGGGGTGGCCAGATACGCAGTATTTT; CDR3aa: CASSLIGQGWPDTQYF
j_gene: TRBJ2-5; d_gene: TRBD1; abundance: once; v_gene: TRBV4-1; len: 16; CDR3nt: TGCGCCAGCAGCCTCCGGGACAGGGGTTCCCAAGAGACCCAGTACTTC; CDR3aa: CASSLRDRGSQETQYF
j_gene: TRBJ1-2; d_gene: TRBD1; abundance: -; v_gene: TRBV29-1; len: 11; CDR3nt: TGCAGGGCTGGGGACAGAGGGGGCTACACCTTC; CDR3aa: CRAGDRGGYTF
j_gene: TRBJ2-3; d_gene: TRBD2; abundance: -; v_gene: TRBV9; len: 14; CDR3nt: TGTGCCAGCAGCCAAGGAGGGACTAGCGCCCCGCAGTATTTT; CDR3aa: CASSQGGTSAPQYF
j_gene: TRBJ1-2; d_gene: -; abundance: -; v_gene: TRBV5-1; len: 15; CDR3nt: TGCGCCAGCAGCTTGTCGTGGGGCCGAACGGATGGCTACACCTTC; CDR3aa: CASSLSWGRTDGYTF
j_gene: TRBJ2-7; d_gene: TRBD2; abundance: -; v_gene: TRBV27; len: 15; CDR3nt: TGTGCCAGCAGTCCGGAGGCGGGAGCTAATTACGAGCAGTACTTC; CDR3aa: CASSPEAGANYEQYF
j_gene: TRBJ2-6; d_gene: -; abundance: few; v_gene: TRBV27; len: 15; CDR3nt: TGTGCCAGCAGTTTTCAGGACTCTGGGGCCAACGTCCTGACTTTC; CDR3aa: CASSFQDSGANVLTF
j_gene: TRBJ2-2; d_gene: -; abundance: -; v_gene: TRBV28; len: 15; CDR3nt: TGTGCCAGCGGAGGGAGTACCCCGGGGACCGGGGAGCTGTTTTTT; CDR3aa: CASGGSTPGTGELFF
j_gene: TRBJ2-7; d_gene: -; abundance: few; v_gene: TRBV30; len: 12; CDR3nt: TGTGCCTGGTCCCTCAGGGTGGACGAGCAGTACTTC; CDR3aa: CAWSLRVDEQYF
j_gene: TRBJ1-3; d_gene: -; abundance: -; v_gene: TRBV4-3; len: 16; CDR3nt: TGCGCCAGCAGCCCCGAGGGCAGGGTTGATGGAAACACCATATATTTT; CDR3aa: CASSPEGRVDGNTIYF